This T cell receptor (beta chain) came from a study of PD-L1 blockade in urothelial cancer. TCRdb keeps only in-frame clones here, not all; method: immunoSEQ multiplex PCR. The data hold about 86,000 clones, with approximately 81% observed a single time. V shed 3 bases and J 3 bases; nucleotides not matched to a gene: 5. The CDR3 sequence is 15 residues long. Germline CDR1 SGHDT, CDR2 YYEEEE. As to time point: pretreatment peripheral blood. The clonotype comes from a man aged 55 to 70 with urothelial cancer. The chain is built from TRBV5-6 and TRBJ1-1, with TRBD1 matching over 10 bases. The source material was PBMCs, sampled around atezolizumab (anti-PD-L1) treatment. CDR3 region: CASSWADRGDTEAFF. In DNA form, the CDR3 reads TGTGCCAGCAGCTGGGCGGACAGGGGGGACACTGAAGCTTTCTTT.